This TCR beta chain is from a study of cytotoxic CD8 clonotypes in ibrutinib-treated CLL. For the study at large: Complete response was seen in 2 patients and partial in about 24; some 12 progressed and around 14 stayed remitted after a median around 68 months. Following treatment for a median roughly twelve months, range 6 to 36, response samples were then taken. Points from the study as a whole: Public clonotypes showed up rarely, and on treatment they shrank or held steady. The study found clonality rose at ibrutinib response, then fell toward baseline at progression.

This table comes from immunoSEQ multiplex PCR, and its TCRdb copy is limited to in-frame clones, with some not included. The table lists about 30,000 clones, 62% of them singletons. Turning to this clone: Antigen specificity is unknown.

V shed 5 bases and J shed 7 bases, with 11 bases lying between them. The germline V gene encodes CDR1 LNHNV and CDR2 YYDKDF (reference sequence). The CDR3 is 12 amino acids. The sequencing here drew on PBMCs, taken before ibrutinib treatment. This TCR was recovered from a human donor with chronic lymphocytic leukemia. This chain uses TRBV15 with TRBJ1-2; D is unclear. DNA of the CDR3: TGTGCCACCAGCCGCTTCGGCGGTGGCTACACCTTC. Protein: CATSRFGGGYTF.